Listed here are 21 T cell receptor beta chains from one sample, sequenced in a study of shared clonotypes between healthy human individuals. Data came from immunoSEQ multiplex PCR; TCRdb stores just in-frame clones and leaves some out. This sample has about 1 million clones, with approximately 78% found just once. Material: memory CD4+ T cells from PBMCs. The subset: CD45RA-negative fraction. These TCRs come from a man between 18 and 29 years old in good health. Some clones in this sample may be carry-over from other donors' samples.

The rearrangement joins TRBV7-9 to TRBJ2-5; D is tentatively TRBD1 or TRBD2 (6 bases each). V lost 0 bases and J lost 4, with 12 bases in between. The CDR3 length is 15 residues. CDR1 is SEHNR, CDR2 FQNEAQ, per germline (reference sequence). Here the CDR3 reads CASSLAGGGPETQYF. DNA for the CDR3: TGTGCCAGCAGCTTAGCTGGAGGGGGGCCAGAGACCCAGTACTTC.

The chain combines TRBV29-1 with TRBJ1-1; maybe TRBD1 (5 bases). The V gene lost 7 bases and the J gene lost 5 bases, with 17 bases spanning the gap. CDR1 is SQVTM and CDR2 is ANQGSEA in the germline V gene. The CDR3 is made up of 13 amino acids. The CDR3 loop reads CSGTERGGTEAFF. The CDR3 DNA reads as TGCAGCGGTACTGAAAGGGGAGGGACTGAAGCTTTCTTT.

CDR3 sequence reads: CASSKNGLTRGRPQTIYEQYF. In DNA form, the CDR3 reads TGTGCCAGCAGCAAAAATGGCCTAACTCGCGGGAGGCCCCAAACTATCTACGAGCAGTACTTC. The chain recombines TRBV21-1 with TRBJ2-7; no DNA check was done on the table's D call, TRBD2. TRBV21-1 is assigned pseudogene status. This CDR3 spans 21 amino acids.

The rearrangement joins TRBV5-1 to TRBJ2-1; D is possibly TRBD2 (6 bases). The CDR3 is 13 amino acids. The V gene lost 0 bases and the J gene lost 11 bases, with 12 bases spanning the gap. Per germline, CDR1 SGHRS and CDR2 YFSETQ. The CDR3 DNA reads TGCGCCAGCAGCTTGGGTAGTAGCGGCCAGCAGTTCTTC. Amino acids: CASSLGSSGQQFF.

The rearrangement uses TRBV5-1 and TRBJ2-3; 8 nucleotides agree with TRBD2. V lost 6 bases to trimming and J lost 0 bases; unmatched junction nucleotides: 9. Germline CDR1 reads SGHRS; CDR2 reads YFSETQ. The CDR3 is made up of 16 amino acids. In nucleotides, the CDR3 is TGCGCCAGCAAGGGTTGGGCTAGCGGGAGCACAGATACGCAGTATTTT. This codes for CASKGWASGSTDTQYF.

The CDR3 sequence is CASSFPGPLTTNYGYTF. DNA of the CDR3: TGTGCCAGCAGCTTCCCGGGACCCCTCACCACTAACTATGGCTACACCTTC. The J gene is TRBJ1-2, the V gene TRBV5-4; weak D call: TRBD1 (5 bases). The CDR3 contains 17 residues. V shed 2 bases and J shed 0 bases, with 17 bases lying between them. Germline CDR1 SGHNT, CDR2 YYREEE (reference sequence). The variable domain in full, with the rest retrieved from reference TRBV5-4 and TRBJ1-2, is ETGVTQSPTHLIKTRGQQVTLRCSSQSGHNTVSWYQQALGQGPQFIFQYYREEENGRGNFPPRFSGLQFPNYSSELNVNALELDDSALYLCASSFPGPLTTNYGYTFGSGTRLTVV.

J is TRBJ2-7 and V is TRBV7-2, with TRBD2 matching 8 bases. J was trimmed by 6 bases and V by 1 base; bases with no gene match: 8. CDR3 length: 15 residues. The germline V gene encodes CDR1 SGHTA and CDR2 FQGNSA. CDR3 DNA: TGTGCCAGCAGCTTAGTTCTGCGGGAGGTTGGCGAGCAGTACTTC. This codes for CASSLVLREVGEQYF.

The chain recombines TRBV6-1 with TRBJ2-3; D remains ambiguous. This CDR3 is 15 amino acids long. Trimming stripped 1 base from V and 2 bases from J, with 10 bases between. Germline values: CDR1 MNHNS, CDR2 SASEGT. CDR3 amino acids: CASSEGTFHTDTQYF. The CDR3 DNA reads TGTGCCAGCAGTGAAGGGACCTTTCACACAGATACGCAGTATTTT.

CDR3 nucleotide sequence: TGTGCCAGCAGCCAAGGGTCCTCCGGGTTCTACAATGAGCAGTTCTTC. Protein sequence: CASSQGSSGFYNEQFF. The V gene is TRBV4-2, the J gene TRBJ2-1; D gene ambiguous. This CDR3 contains 16 residues. CDR1 LGHNA and CDR2 YNFKEQ come from the germline V gene. The V end lost 1 base, the J end lost 3 bases, and 13 bases lay between the germline ends.

This chain uses TRBV5-1 with TRBJ2-3; D is possibly TRBD2 (5 bases). CDR1 SGHRS and CDR2 YFSETQ come from the germline V gene. This CDR3 comprises 16 residues. Between the trimmed V and J ends, which lost 4 bases and 3 bases, there was a span of 18 bases. CDR3 protein: CASSPEILEATDTQYF. CDR3 DNA sequence: TGCGCCAGCAGCCCGGAAATACTAGAGGCGACAGATACGCAGTATTTT. Variable domain in full (rest from reference TRBV5-1 and TRBJ2-3): KAGVTQTPRYLIKTRGQQVTLSCSPISGHRSVSWYQQTPGQGLQFLFEYFSETQRNKGNFPGRFSGRQFSNSRSEMNVSTLELGDSALYLCASSPEILEATDTQYFGPGTRLTVL.

The rearrangement joins TRBV5-1 to TRBJ1-1; 8 bases are a match to TRBD1. CDR1 is SGHRS, CDR2 YFSETQ, per germline. Trimming at V came to 2 bases and at J to 1 base, leaving 4 bases not matched to a gene. This CDR3 comprises 15 residues. In DNA form, the CDR3 reads TGCGCCAGCAGCTTTATCACAGGGGGGAACACTGAAGCTTTCTTT. It is translated as CASSFITGGNTEAFF.

The chain uses TRBV2 and TRBJ2-1; 10 positions match TRBD1. This CDR3 comprises 13 residues. The V segment lost 4 bases and the J segment 15 bases; nucleotides outside the gene matches: 9. Germline V gene data show CDR1 as SNHLY and CDR2 as FYNNEI. CDR3 residues: CASSGSGQGPWFF. In DNA form, the CDR3 reads TGTGCCAGCAGTGGCTCGGGACAGGGGCCCTGGTTCTTC.

This chain links TRBV28 with TRBJ1-5; 9 positions agree with TRBD1. Germline V gene lookup returns CDR1 MDHEN and CDR2 SYDVKM. J gave up 6 bases and V 5 bases, and 11 bases lay outside the gene matches. This CDR3 spans 16 amino acids. In nucleotides, the CDR3 is TGTGCCAGCAGTCTCTCCACAGGGGGCTGGAGTCAGCCCCAGCATTTT. Amino acid sequence: CASSLSTGGWSQPQHF.

This chain joins TRBV4-3 and TRBJ2-1, with 7 bases matching TRBD2. In germline, CDR1 is LGHNA, CDR2 YSLEER. J lost 2 bases, V lost 0 bases, and 4 bases had no gene match. This CDR3 is built from 16 residues. For the CDR3, the DNA is TGCGCCAGCAGCCAAGAAGCTAGCGGTACCTACAATGAGCAGTTCTTC. It encodes CASSQEASGTYNEQFF.

This chain uses TRBV2 with TRBJ1-1; D is unclear. In germline, CDR1 is SNHLY, CDR2 FYNNEI. Trimming cost V 2 bases and J 1 base, with 14 bases left between them. The CDR3 has 16 residues. The CDR3 sequence is CASSELALAGNTEAFF. DNA of the CDR3: TGTGCCAGCAGTGAATTGGCCCTCGCTGGGAACACTGAAGCTTTCTTT.

This rearrangement joins TRBV9 to TRBJ1-3; D unclear. Per germline, CDR1 SGDLS and CDR2 YYNGEE. The length of the CDR3 is 17 residues. Trimming cost V 0 bases and J 0 bases, with 13 bases left between them. The CDR3 sequence: CASSVGTRWASGNTIYF. CDR3 DNA sequence: TGTGCCAGCAGCGTAGGGACCAGGTGGGCCTCTGGAAACACCATATATTTT.

With respect to this clone: The same CDR3 also results from other DNA sequences found in this sample. The rearrangement uses TRBV7-8 and TRBJ2-7; no clear D gene. Trimming left V 1 base short and J 2 bases short, with 6 bases between. The CDR3 runs to 13 residues. CDR1 is SGHVS, CDR2 FQNEAQ, per germline. CDR3 loop: CASSLGRAYEQYF. The CDR3 coding sequence is TGTGCCAGCAGCTTAGGAAGAGCCTACGAGCAGTACTTC.

This clone was counted a single time. The chain couples TRBV6-1 to TRBJ1-1; 10 bases match TRBD1. The V gene's germline CDR1 is MNHNS and CDR2 SASEGT. With V trimmed by 8 bases and J by 5 bases, 5 bases remained unmatched. This CDR3 has 13 amino acids. The CDR3 reads CASPRQGATEAFF. CDR3 nucleotides: TGTGCCAGCCCCCGACAGGGGGCGACTGAAGCTTTCTTT.

This clone was counted at least ten times. The V call is TRBV7-8, the J call TRBJ2-3, with D possibly TRBD1 on 6 matching bases. From germline, CDR1 is SGHVS and CDR2 FQNEAQ. The CDR3 extends over 14 amino acids. The ends were cut back, 6 bases at V and 7 bases at J, with 17 bases in the middle. Here the CDR3 DNA reads TGTGCCAGCAGTAACACAGTCGGACAGAATACGCAGTATTTT. Translated, it gives CASSNTVGQNTQYF.

The rearrangement joins TRBV28 to TRBJ1-1, with 7 bases that match TRBD1. The CDR3 contains 15 residues. Germline V gene sequence: CDR1 MDHEN, CDR2 SYDVKM. V trimming: 3 bases; J trimming: 3 bases; junction bases outside the gene matches: 7. CDR3 sequence (DNA): TGTGCCAGCAGTTTTGGGGGGACAGCTGACACTGAAGCTTTCTTT. Its protein product is CASSFGGTADTEAFF.

This clone showed up just once. V is TRBV4-3 and J is TRBJ2-7; D ambiguous. Trimming pared 0 bases from V and 5 bases from J, leaving 11 bases between. Germline V gene sequence: CDR1 LGHNA, CDR2 YSLEER. The CDR3 contains 14 residues. The DNA of the CDR3 is TGCGCCAGCAGCCAAGATTCCAGGACCGACGAGCAGTACTTC. It encodes CASSQDSRTDEQYF.